These 22 T cell receptor beta chains were sequenced from one sample in a study of regulatory T cells in long-lasting Graves disease. The time point is: persistent/refractory GD, antithyroid drugs over 5 years with positive TRAb. Generation of the TCR library employed RNA extracted from PBMCs. Combining iRepertoire HTBI primers with Arm-PCR of CDR3 regions, the authors built TCR beta libraries. TCRdb reprocessed the multiplex PCR reads via MiXCR and lists one record per CDR3 protein. The data show roughly 360,000 distinct CDR3 sequences, roughly 23% seen once. The sample consisted of peripheral blood mononuclear cells (PBMCs), taken when the disease was refractory, from a patient treated with antithyroid drugs. Every receptor here comes from a woman between 40 and 50 years old with Graves disease.

J is TRBJ2-1 and V is TRBV10-3; TRBD2 aligns across 8 bases. V lost 4 bases and J lost 8; bases outside the gene matches: 10. The V gene's germline CDR1 is ENHRY and CDR2 SYGVKD. There are 15 residues in the CDR3. In DNA, the CDR3 is TGTGCCATCAGTGCCGGGACTAGGTATGAAGATGAGCAGTTCTTC. Amino acid sequence: CAISAGTRYEDEQFF.

This clonotype was found many times. The chain combines TRBV20-1 with TRBJ2-7; 7 nucleotides match TRBD2. V was clipped by 6 bases and J by 3 bases; unmatched bases: 11. This CDR3 contains 14 residues. Germline V gene data show CDR1 as DFQATT and CDR2 as SNEGSKA (reference sequence). The CDR3 sequence: CSALSSSGLYEQYF. The CDR3, as DNA: TGCAGTGCCCTGAGTTCTAGCGGCCTCTACGAGCAGTACTTC.

This clonotype was counted between two and nine times. This chain joins TRBV10-2 and TRBJ1-1; D is ambiguous. CDR3 size: 16 residues. Germline assignment: CDR1 WSHSY and CDR2 SAAADI. The V end lost 0 bases, the J end lost 3 bases, and 14 bases lay between the germline ends. Written as DNA, the CDR3 is TGCGCCAGCAGTGAGTCGTGGGAGAGACGGGACACTGAAGCTTTCTTT. Its protein product is CASSESWERRDTEAFF.

This clonotype was seen many times. The chain employs TRBV20-1 and TRBJ1-4, with 7 bases identical to TRBD1. Germline assignment: CDR1 DFQATT and CDR2 SNEGSKA (reference sequence). J lost 5 bases, V lost 6 bases, and 9 bases had no gene match. This CDR3 spans 14 amino acids. The DNA of the CDR3 is TGCAGTGCACCGGCCGGGACAGCGAATGAAAAACTGTTTTTT. This sequence encodes CSAPAGTANEKLFF.

In this sample, this clonotype turned up many times. The J gene is TRBJ2-1, the V gene TRBV28; D unresolved. The V end lost 6 bases, the J end lost 4 bases, and 16 bases lay between the germline ends. This CDR3 has 15 amino acids. Germline CDR1 MDHEN, CDR2 SYDVKM. CDR3 in amino acids: CASSTGLPEYNEQFF. The CDR3 coding sequence is TGTGCCAGCAGCACTGGCCTCCCCGAGTACAATGAGCAGTTCTTC.

The chain couples TRBV6-5 to TRBJ2-1; TRBD2 agrees at 14 bases. The V gene's germline CDR1 is MNHEY and CDR2 SVGAGI. CDR3 length: 16 amino acids. J gave up 8 bases and V 0 bases, and 3 bases lay outside the gene matches. The CDR3 is CASSYSAGLAGDEQFF. The CDR3 DNA follows: TGTGCCAGCAGTTACTCGGCGGGACTAGCGGGGGATGAGCAGTTCTTC.

This clonotype was observed a few times. The CDR3 sequence: CASSSGQGVPEAFF. CDR3 nucleotide sequence: TGCGCCAGCAGCTCCGGACAGGGGGTTCCTGAAGCTTTCTTT. The chain carries TRBV5-1 and TRBJ1-1, with 10 bases that match TRBD1. CDR3 length: 14 amino acids. J lost 6 bases, V lost 3 bases, and 5 bases had no gene match. Germline-derived CDR1 and CDR2 are SGHRS and YFSETQ.

The V and J genes are TRBV11-2 and TRBJ2-1; 7 nucleotides agree with TRBD2. Looked up from germline, CDR1 is SGHAT and CDR2 is FQNNGV. V shed 5 bases and J 8 bases; nucleotides not matched to a gene: 9. This CDR3 is 14 amino acids long. Written as DNA, the CDR3 is TGTGCCAGCAGCAAATTCCCCCGGGGGGATGAGCAGTTCTTC. Translated, it gives CASSKFPRGDEQFF.

This clonotype was found many times. V and J are TRBV6-1 and TRBJ2-7, with TRBD1 matching 10 bases. Germline assignment: CDR1 MNHNS and CDR2 SASEGT. Unmatched junction bases numbered 9, after V lost 4 bases and J lost 3 bases. The CDR3 is made up of 16 amino acids. CDR3: CASSALDRGRLYEQYF. The CDR3 bases are TGTGCCAGCAGTGCTCTAGACAGGGGGCGTCTCTACGAGCAGTACTTC.

Many counts were recorded for this clonotype. V is TRBV2 and J is TRBJ1-3, with D possibly matching TRBD1 (5 bases). The germline gives CDR1 SNHLY, CDR2 FYNNEI. The CDR3 sequence is 17 residues long. V lost 7 bases and J 1 base, leaving 20 bases between the germline ends. DNA of the CDR3: TGTGCCAGCATATCCCCGGGGGAGGGGAAGTCTGGAAACACCATATATTTT. Its protein product is CASISPGEGKSGNTIYF.

This clonotype came up many times. The chain carries TRBV20-1 and TRBJ2-7; no clear D. The CDR3 spans 14 residues. V was shortened by 3 bases and J by 2 bases, with 14 bases between the two germline ends. Germline values: CDR1 DFQATT, CDR2 SNEGSKA (reference sequence). Here the CDR3 DNA reads TGCAGTGCTAGGAACAACCACGGAACCTACGAGCAGTACTTC. Protein product: CSARNNHGTYEQYF.

This clonotype was observed many times. The V call is TRBV28, the J call TRBJ2-4; D unclear. CDR1 and CDR2 from the germline V gene are MDHEN and SYDVKM. The CDR3 is made up of 15 amino acids. Trimming pared 6 bases from V and 1 base from J, leaving 13 bases between. CDR3 nucleotide sequence: TGTGCCAGCAGGCCCGGGTGGACGGCCAAAAACATTCAGTACTTC. Encoded protein: CASRPGWTAKNIQYF.

In the case of this clonotype: This could be a read error, since a much larger clone is one nucleotide away. V usage is TRBV12-3 or TRBV12-4 and J usage is TRBJ1-4; D might be TRBD1 (5 bases). V was pared by 3 bases and J by 7 bases, with 12 bases between. CDR3 length: 14 amino acids. The DNA of the CDR3 is TGTGCCAGCAGTTTTGGGGGGTCTAGTGAAAAACTGTTTTTT. This gives the protein CASSFGGSSEKLFF.

This clonotype was observed many times. A junction boundary mismatches the germline segment, possibly from a read error. V usage is TRBV7-2 and J usage is TRBJ2-1, with TRBD2 identical over 9 bases. Germline CDR1 and CDR2: SGHTA and FQGNSA. The CDR3 extends over 18 amino acids. CDR3 protein: CASSLELAGGPSDNEQFF. Written as DNA, the CDR3 is TGTGCCAGCAGCTTAGAGCTTGCGGGAGGGCCCTCCGACAATGAGCAGTTCTTC.

This clonotype was recorded many times. The V gene is TRBV12-3 or TRBV12-4, the J gene TRBJ1-4; 7 nucleotides match TRBD1. J was trimmed by 11 bases and V by 6 bases; bases with no gene match: 9. The CDR3 runs 13 residues. Written as DNA, the CDR3 is TGTGCCAGCAGATTTAAGGGCAGGGGGAAACTGTTTTTT. Translation gives CASRFKGRGKLFF.

Turning to this clonotype: At one end, the junction sequence differs from germline, possibly due to a read error. As DNA, the CDR3 is TGTGCCAGCAGCTTATTCCGGCAGGGAAACGAGCAGTACTTC. Amino acid sequence: CASSLFRQGNEQYF. V usage is TRBV27 and J usage is TRBJ2-7; TRBD1 might be the D (5 bases). The CDR3 sequence is 14 residues long. Germline V CDR1 and CDR2: MNHEY, SMNVEV (reference sequence).

V and J are TRBV29-1 and TRBJ2-1; D perhaps matches TRBD2 (6 bases). This CDR3 has 14 residues. The V end lost 4 bases, the J end lost 0 bases, and 10 bases lay between the germline ends. Looked up from germline, CDR1 is SQVTM and CDR2 is ANQGSEA. DNA for the CDR3: TGCAGCGTTGGGGACGGGAGCTCCTACAATGAGCAGTTCTTC. Protein product: CSVGDGSSYNEQFF.

As to this clonotype: This may arise from a read error, as a much more abundant clone is one base away. This chain uses TRBV6-2 or TRBV6-3 with TRBJ1-1; D call uncertain. Germline V CDR1 and CDR2: MNHEY, SVGEGT. CDR3 length: 16 amino acids. V was clipped by 7 bases and J by 0 bases, with 18 bases between them. Written as DNA, the CDR3 is TGTGCCAGCATGCGGATCCCCAGGCAGATGAACACTGAAGCTTTCTTT. Protein: CASMRIPRQMNTEAFF.

The chain links TRBV20-1 to TRBJ2-1; 14 bases agree with TRBD2. This CDR3 region has 14 residues. Germline CDR1 and CDR2: DFQATT and SNEGSKA (reference sequence). J gave up 6 bases and V 6 bases, and 4 bases lay outside the gene matches. In DNA, the CDR3 is TGCAGTGCCGGGACTAGCGGGAGAGGCAATGAGCAGTTCTTC. Protein: CSAGTSGRGNEQFF.

This clonotype was found many times. J is TRBJ2-7 and V is TRBV20-1, with TRBD2 identical over 9 bases. The CDR3 runs 14 residues. CDR1 and CDR2 (germline): DFQATT, SNEGSKA (reference sequence). The V and J ends lost 1 base and 2 bases, in that order; junction bases with no gene match: 3. CDR3 in DNA: TGCAGTGCTAGAGCGCCTAGCGGGACCTACGAGCAGTACTTC. This sequence encodes CSARAPSGTYEQYF.

The rearrangement links TRBV6-1 to TRBJ2-7, with 9 bases identical to TRBD1. This CDR3 has 13 amino acids. V gave up 3 bases and J gave up 6 bases; unmatched junction bases: 3. CDR1 is MNHNS, CDR2 SASEGT, per germline. Here the CDR3 DNA reads TGTGCCAGCAGTGATCACAGGGGGCTCGAGCAGTACTTC. Its protein is CASSDHRGLEQYF.

This clonotype was counted ten times or more. The CDR3 DNA reads as TGTGCCAGCAGTAGGGACCTAGGGGTCTCTGAAGCTTTCTTT. Its protein product is CASSRDLGVSEAFF. The chain has TRBV2 and TRBJ1-1, with D tentatively TRBD1 (5 bases). V was pared by 5 bases and J by 6 bases, with 16 bases between. CDR3 length: 14 residues. CDR1 is SNHLY and CDR2 is FYNNEI in the germline V gene. Using reference TRBV2 and TRBJ1-1 for the parts outside the CDR3, the full variable domain is EPEVTQTPSHQVTQMGQEVILRCVPISNHLYFYWYRQILGQKVEFLVSFYNNEISEKSEIFDDQFSVERPDGSNFTLKIRSTKLEDSAMYFCASSRDLGVSEAFFGQGTRLTVV.